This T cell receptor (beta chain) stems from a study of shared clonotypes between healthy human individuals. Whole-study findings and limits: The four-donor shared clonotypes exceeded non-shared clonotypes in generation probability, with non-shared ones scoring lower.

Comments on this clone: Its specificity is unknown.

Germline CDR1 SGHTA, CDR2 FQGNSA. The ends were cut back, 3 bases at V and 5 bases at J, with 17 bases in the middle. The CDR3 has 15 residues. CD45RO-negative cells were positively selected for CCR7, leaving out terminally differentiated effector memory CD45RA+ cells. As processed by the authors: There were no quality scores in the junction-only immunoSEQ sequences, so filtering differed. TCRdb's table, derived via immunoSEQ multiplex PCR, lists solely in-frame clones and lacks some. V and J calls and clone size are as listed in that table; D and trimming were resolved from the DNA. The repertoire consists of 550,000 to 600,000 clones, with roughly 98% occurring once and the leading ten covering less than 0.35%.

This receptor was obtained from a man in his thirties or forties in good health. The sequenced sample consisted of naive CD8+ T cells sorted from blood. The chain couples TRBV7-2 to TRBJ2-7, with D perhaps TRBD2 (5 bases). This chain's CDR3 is CASSFLGLPKDEQYF. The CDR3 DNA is TGTGCCAGCAGCTTTTTAGGACTGCCAAAGGACGAGCAGTACTTC.